This T cell receptor beta chain was observed in a study of PD-1 blockade in classical Hodgkin lymphoma. Study-level points and caveats: Newly diagnosed patients reportedly had lower baseline TCR diversity than healthy donors.

CDR3 length equals 15 residues. V was trimmed by 0 bases and J by 5 bases, leaving 11 bases between them. The germline gives CDR1 MNHNS, CDR2 SASEGT. Notes on this clone: The antigen is unknown.

Time point specified: cycle 4 day 1 (C4D1), after less than 7 weeks of nivolumab. Relapse was seen in all patients after autologous stem cell transplantation, and brentuximab vedotin exposure was variable. The method was immunoSEQ multiplex PCR; TCRdb's version includes in-frame clones alone and lacks a portion of them. Seen here are 45,000 to 60,000 clones, about 80% observed once, and the top ten hold under 20%. This material consisted of peripheral blood mononuclear cells (PBMCs), taken before the fourth cycle of nivolumab. This receptor was taken from a human donor with classical Hodgkin lymphoma. The chain carries TRBV6-1 and TRBJ1-5; D gene ambiguous. The CDR3 loop is CASSEALANDQPQHF. CDR3 sequence (DNA): TGTGCCAGCAGTGAAGCATTAGCGAATGATCAGCCCCAGCATTTT.